Listed here are 22 T cell receptor beta chains from one sample, sequenced in a study of cytomegalovirus exposure and HLA in healthy donors. PCR employed 60 Vbeta and 13 Jbeta primers. Only in-frame clones appear in the TCRdb table, and some are missing; sequencing was by immunoSEQ multiplex PCR. Of 150,000 to 200,000 clones listed, around 62% are singletons. The sample consisted of PBMCs. Receptor source: a middle-aged man in good health and CMV-seronegative.

This chain links TRBV9 with TRBJ1-1; maybe TRBD1 (5 bases). Germline V gene data show CDR1 as SGDLS and CDR2 as YYNGEE. CDR3 length equals 14 residues. Between the trimmed V and J ends, which lost 0 bases and 0 bases, there was a span of 6 bases. CDR3 nucleotide sequence: TGTGCCAGCAGCGTAGGGGGCATGAACACTGAAGCTTTCTTT. Translated: CASSVGGMNTEAFF.

V gene TRBV11-2 combines with J gene TRBJ1-4, with a tentative D call TRBD1 (6 bases). Trimming removed 3 bases at V and 6 bases at J, with 11 bases between. CDR1 and CDR2 from the germline V gene are SGHAT and FQNNGV. The CDR3 extends over 14 amino acids. The CDR3 region is CASSLDSSYEKLFF. Here the CDR3 DNA reads TGTGCCAGCAGCTTGGACAGCTCATATGAAAAACTGTTTTTT. The full variable domain, rest sourced from reference TRBV11-2 and TRBJ1-4, is EAGVAQSPRYKIIEKRQSVAFWCNPISGHATLYWYQQILGQGPKLLIQFQNNGVVDDSQLPKDRFSAERLKGVDSTLKIQPAKLEDSAVYLCASSLDSSYEKLFFGSGTQLSVL.

J is TRBJ2-1 and V is TRBV9, with 11 nucleotides matching TRBD2. The V segment lost 3 bases and the J segment 4 bases; nucleotides outside the gene matches: 6. The germline V gene has CDR1 SGDLS and CDR2 YYNGEE. The CDR3 sequence is 16 residues long. The CDR3: CASSARRTSGYNEQFF. In DNA form, the CDR3 reads TGTGCCAGCAGCGCTAGGAGGACTAGCGGGTACAATGAGCAGTTCTTC.

The gene calls are TRBV5-1 and TRBJ2-1; TRBD2 matches at 7 bases. Germline lookup yields CDR1 SGHRS and CDR2 YFSETQ. Trimming took 0 bases from V and 0 from J; bases not matched to a gene: 6. CDR3 length equals 17 residues. In nucleotides, the CDR3 is TGCGCCAGCAGCTTGGATCAACGGACTAGCTCCTACAATGAGCAGTTCTTC. Its translation: CASSLDQRTSSYNEQFF.

The chain uses TRBV18 and TRBJ1-5, with D perhaps TRBD1 (5 bases). The CDR3 is made up of 14 amino acids. V lost 1 base and J 6 bases, leaving 10 bases between the germline ends. Looked up from germline, CDR1 is KGHSH and CDR2 is LQKENI. CDR3 in DNA: TGTGCCAGCTCACCACAGGGCGGGGGTCAGCCCCAGCATTTT. Its translation is CASSPQGGGQPQHF.

This chain joins TRBV15 and TRBJ1-6, with D unresolved. The CDR3 spans 16 residues. Trimming left V 3 bases short and J 0 bases short, with 9 bases between. Germline V gene data show CDR1 as LNHNV and CDR2 as YYDKDF (reference sequence). The CDR3 loop reads CATSSPASSYNSPLHF. The CDR3 region has the DNA TGTGCCACCAGCAGTCCAGCGAGCTCCTATAATTCACCCCTCCACTTT.

The chain employs TRBV5-1 and TRBJ2-1; 7 nucleotides align to TRBD1. This CDR3 is 14 amino acids long. CDR1 is SGHRS, CDR2 YFSETQ, per germline. V gave up 7 bases and J gave up 2 bases; unmatched junction bases: 6. CDR3 sequence reads: CASRRDSTYNEQFF. As DNA, the CDR3 is TGCGCCAGCCGCCGGGACAGTACCTACAATGAGCAGTTCTTC.

This rearrangement joins TRBV7-9 to TRBJ1-2; 11 bases are shared with TRBD1. Trimming cost V 5 bases and J 7 bases; bases outside gene matches: 3. The CDR3 covers 13 residues. Per germline, CDR1 SEHNR and CDR2 FQNEAQ (reference sequence). In nucleotides, the CDR3 is TGTGCCAGCAGCCAAGGACAGGGGGCTGGCTACACCTTC. Residues: CASSQGQGAGYTF.

The chain recombines TRBV27 with TRBJ2-1; TRBD1 aligns across 10 bases. Germline CDR1 is MNHEY and CDR2 is SMNVEV (reference sequence). V dropped 5 bases and J dropped 3; count of bases not matched to a gene: 13. The CDR3 loop spans 18 amino acids. The CDR3 sequence: CASSPGTGDQGGYNEQFF. CDR3 bases: TGTGCCAGCAGTCCCGGGACAGGGGACCAAGGGGGCTACAATGAGCAGTTCTTC.

V usage is TRBV5-1 and J usage is TRBJ1-4, with D tentatively TRBD1 (5 bases). With 2 bases removed from V and 7 bases from J, the gap between germline ends came to 12 bases. The CDR3 covers 14 residues. Germline CDR1 is SGHRS and CDR2 is YFSETQ. The DNA for the CDR3 is TGCGCCAGCAGCTTTCAGGGTGCGAGTGAAAAACTGTTTTTT. This sequence encodes CASSFQGASEKLFF.

The V gene is TRBV2, the J gene TRBJ2-7; the match to TRBD2 covers 8 bases. The CDR3 loop spans 15 amino acids. V gave up 6 bases and J gave up 3 bases; unmatched junction bases: 10. Looked up from germline, CDR1 is SNHLY and CDR2 is FYNNEI. CDR3 DNA: TGTGCCAGCAGCCTAAGGTTCGGGGGGGTCTACGAGCAGTACTTC. Translation: CASSLRFGGVYEQYF.

This clone was seen a few times. This chain joins TRBV19 and TRBJ2-3; D gene unclear. V was cut by 6 bases and J by 6 bases, with 10 bases left in between. The CDR3 is made up of 12 amino acids. CDR1 and CDR2 (germline): LNHDA, SQIVND (reference sequence). In DNA, the CDR3 is TGTGCCAGTAGCCCCGTTGCGGATACGCAGTATTTT. It yields the protein CASSPVADTQYF. Full variable domain (rest looked up from reference TRBV19 and TRBJ2-3): DGGITQSPKYLFRKEGQNVTLSCEQNLNHDAMYWYRQDPGQGLRLIYYSQIVNDFQKGDIAEGYSVSREKKESFPLTVTSAQKNPTAFYLCASSPVADTQYFGPGTRLTVL.

The V and J genes are TRBV9 and TRBJ2-7, with TRBD1 matching over 11 bases. The CDR3 is 14 amino acids. V trimming: 4 bases; J trimming: 4 bases; junction bases outside the gene matches: 4. CDR1 and CDR2 (germline): SGDLS, YYNGEE. CDR3 DNA sequence: TGTGCCAGCAGCAACCGGGACAGGGGGTACGAGCAGTACTTC. The encoded protein is CASSNRDRGYEQYF. The full variable domain, completed using reference TRBV9 and TRBJ2-7, is DSGVTQTPKHLITATGQRVTLRCSPRSGDLSVYWYQQSLDQGLQFLIQYYNGEERAKGNILERFSAQQFPDLHSELNLSSLELGDSALYFCASSNRDRGYEQYFGPGTRLTVT.

This chain links TRBV11-3 with TRBJ2-3; no clear D gene. The CDR3 extends over 13 amino acids. V lost 5 bases, J lost 1 base, and 7 bases lay in between. CDR1 SGHNT and CDR2 YENEEA come from the germline V gene. The CDR3 protein is CASSTSGTDTQYF. The CDR3 DNA follows: TGTGCCAGCAGCACGAGCGGCACAGATACGCAGTATTTT.

The V gene is TRBV9, the J gene TRBJ2-3, with TRBD2 identical over 11 bases. The trim removed 0 bases at V and 5 bases at J, leaving 2 bases unmatched. The CDR3 length is 15 residues. Germline V gene sequence: CDR1 SGDLS, CDR2 YYNGEE. In nucleotides, the CDR3 is TGTGCCAGCAGCGTAGGTAGCGGGAGGGTAGATACGCAGTATTTT. Its translation: CASSVGSGRVDTQYF.

The chain uses TRBV5-1 and TRBJ2-1; TRBD2 agrees at 13 bases. Trimming removed 4 bases from V and 7 bases from J; junction bases left unmatched: 8. Germline CDR1 and CDR2: SGHRS and YFSETQ. This CDR3 is 16 amino acids long. The CDR3 DNA is TGCGCCAGCAGCGAACTAGCGGGGGGGCAAGGTAATGAGCAGTTCTTC. Protein product: CASSELAGGQGNEQFF. Together with reference TRBV5-1 and TRBJ2-1, the CDR3 gives the full variable domain: KAGVTQTPRYLIKTRGQQVTLSCSPISGHRSVSWYQQTPGQGLQFLFEYFSETQRNKGNFPGRFSGRQFSNSRSEMNVSTLELGDSALYLCASSELAGGQGNEQFFGPGTRLTVL.

The table lists this clone with a few counts. The chain couples TRBV6-1 to TRBJ1-2; D remains ambiguous. Germline V gene data show CDR1 as MNHNS and CDR2 as SASEGT. V gave up 5 bases and J gave up 0 bases, with 7 bases separating them. CDR3 length equals 13 residues. The CDR3 region is CASSQGPNYGYTF. The CDR3 coding sequence is TGTGCCAGCAGTCAAGGGCCTAACTATGGCTACACCTTC.

The rearrangement joins TRBV5-1 to TRBJ2-5; possibly TRBD1 for D (5 bases). Trimming removed 4 bases at V and 2 bases at J, with 15 bases between. Germline values: CDR1 SGHRS, CDR2 YFSETQ. CDR3 size: 15 residues. The CDR3 bases are TGCGCCAGCAGCGTTTCGCGGACACAGCAAGAGACCCAGTACTTC. The encoded protein is CASSVSRTQQETQYF.

The chain has TRBV6-5 and TRBJ2-7; the match to TRBD2 covers 7 bases. Germline assignment: CDR1 MNHEY and CDR2 SVGAGI. CDR3 length equals 16 residues. After removal of 1 base from V and 4 bases from J, the junction contained 10 bases not matched to a gene. In DNA, the CDR3 is TGTGCCAGCAGTTACTGGGGGAGGGCGGGAGCGTACGAGCAGTACTTC. Translating it yields CASSYWGRAGAYEQYF.

This chain joins TRBV19 and TRBJ2-3; tentatively, D is TRBD2 (6 bases). Per germline, CDR1 LNHDA and CDR2 SQIVND (reference sequence). V lost 5 bases and J lost 6, with 12 bases in between. The CDR3 is made up of 13 amino acids. CDR3 sequence (DNA): TGTGCCAGTAGTCTCGCGGAGGGCGATACGCAGTATTTT. It is translated as CASSLAEGDTQYF. Using reference TRBV19 and TRBJ2-3 for the parts outside the CDR3, the full variable domain is DGGITQSPKYLFRKEGQNVTLSCEQNLNHDAMYWYRQDPGQGLRLIYYSQIVNDFQKGDIAEGYSVSREKKESFPLTVTSAQKNPTAFYLCASSLAEGDTQYFGPGTRLTVL.

This chain connects TRBV5-1 to TRBJ2-1, with D tentatively TRBD2 (6 bases). The CDR3 length is 14 residues. Germline V lookup: CDR1 SGHRS, CDR2 YFSETQ. Trimming removed 2 bases at V and 7 bases at J, with 13 bases between. The DNA of the CDR3 is TGCGCCAGCAGCTTTACGGGAGATGGAAATGAGCAGTTCTTC. Residues: CASSFTGDGNEQFF. The variable domain in full, with the rest retrieved from reference TRBV5-1 and TRBJ2-1, is KAGVTQTPRYLIKTRGQQVTLSCSPISGHRSVSWYQQTPGQGLQFLFEYFSETQRNKGNFPGRFSGRQFSNSRSEMNVSTLELGDSALYLCASSFTGDGNEQFFGPGTRLTVL.

As for this clone: The sample carries other DNA sequences with the same CDR3. CDR3 region: CASSEAGAGANVLTF. Here the CDR3 DNA reads TGTGCCAGCAGCGAAGCAGGGGCCGGGGCCAACGTCCTGACTTTC. The chain joins TRBV25-1 to TRBJ2-6, with a possible D match to TRBD1 (6 bases). V gave up 6 bases and J gave up 4 bases, with 13 bases separating them. Germline CDR1 and CDR2: MGHDK and SYGVNS. The CDR3 is made up of 15 amino acids.